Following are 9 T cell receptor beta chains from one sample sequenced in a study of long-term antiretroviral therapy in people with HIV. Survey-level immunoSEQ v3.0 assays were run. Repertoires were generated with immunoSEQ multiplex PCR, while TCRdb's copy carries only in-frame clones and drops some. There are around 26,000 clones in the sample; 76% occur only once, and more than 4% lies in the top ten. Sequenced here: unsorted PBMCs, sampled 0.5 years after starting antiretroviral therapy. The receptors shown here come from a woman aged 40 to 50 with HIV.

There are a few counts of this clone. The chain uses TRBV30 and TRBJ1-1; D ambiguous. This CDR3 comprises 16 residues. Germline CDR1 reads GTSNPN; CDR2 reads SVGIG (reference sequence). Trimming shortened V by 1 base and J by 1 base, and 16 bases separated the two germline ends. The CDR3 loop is CAWSGPTQRKNTEAFF. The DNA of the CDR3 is TGTGCCTGGAGTGGCCCGACACAGCGTAAGAACACTGAAGCTTTCTTT.

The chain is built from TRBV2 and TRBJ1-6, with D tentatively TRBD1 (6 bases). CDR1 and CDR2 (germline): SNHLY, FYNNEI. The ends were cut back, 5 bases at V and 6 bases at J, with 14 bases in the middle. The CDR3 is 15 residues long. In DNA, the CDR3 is TGTGCCAGCAGTACCTGGACAGTGAGTAATTCACCCCTCCACTTT. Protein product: CASSTWTVSNSPLHF.

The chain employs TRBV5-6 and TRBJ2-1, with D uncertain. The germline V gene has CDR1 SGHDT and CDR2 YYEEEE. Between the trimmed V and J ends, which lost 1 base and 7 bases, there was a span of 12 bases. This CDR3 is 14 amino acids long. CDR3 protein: CASSLFRSGNEQFF. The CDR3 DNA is TGTGCCAGCAGCTTGTTCCGCTCCGGGAATGAGCAGTTCTTC.

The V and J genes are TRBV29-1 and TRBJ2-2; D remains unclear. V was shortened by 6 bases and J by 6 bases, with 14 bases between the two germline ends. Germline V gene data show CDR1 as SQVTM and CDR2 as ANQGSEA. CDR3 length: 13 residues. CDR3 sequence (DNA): TGCAGCGTGGAGATAGGGTATCCCGGGGAGCTGTTTTTT. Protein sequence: CSVEIGYPGELFF.

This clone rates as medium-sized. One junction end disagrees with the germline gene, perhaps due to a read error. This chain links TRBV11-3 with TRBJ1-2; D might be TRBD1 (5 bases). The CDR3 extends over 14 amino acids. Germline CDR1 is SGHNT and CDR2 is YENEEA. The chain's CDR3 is CASTLQAGPYGYTF. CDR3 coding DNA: TGTGCCAGCACCTTACAGGCTGGGCCTTATGGCTACACCTTC.

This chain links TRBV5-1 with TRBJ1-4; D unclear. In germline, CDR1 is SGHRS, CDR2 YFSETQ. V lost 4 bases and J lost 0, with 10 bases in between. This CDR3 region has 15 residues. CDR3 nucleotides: TGCGCCAGCAGCATAGGACGGGCAACTAATGAAAAACTGTTTTTT. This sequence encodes CASSIGRATNEKLFF.

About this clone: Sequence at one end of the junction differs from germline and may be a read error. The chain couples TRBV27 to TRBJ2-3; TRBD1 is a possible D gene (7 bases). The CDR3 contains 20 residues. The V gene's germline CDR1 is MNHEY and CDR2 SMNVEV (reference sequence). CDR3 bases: TGTGCCAGCAGCTTATCTCCCATCTGGGGGCCAGGGGGGAGCACAGATACGCAGTATTTT. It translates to CASSLSPIWGPGGSTDTQYF.

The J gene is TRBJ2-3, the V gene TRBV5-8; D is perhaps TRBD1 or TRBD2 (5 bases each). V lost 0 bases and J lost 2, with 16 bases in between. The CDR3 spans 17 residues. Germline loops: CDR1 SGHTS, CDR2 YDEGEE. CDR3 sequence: CASSLGVWAGATDTQYF. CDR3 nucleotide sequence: TGTGCCAGCAGCTTGGGGGTGTGGGCCGGGGCCACAGATACGCAGTATTTT.

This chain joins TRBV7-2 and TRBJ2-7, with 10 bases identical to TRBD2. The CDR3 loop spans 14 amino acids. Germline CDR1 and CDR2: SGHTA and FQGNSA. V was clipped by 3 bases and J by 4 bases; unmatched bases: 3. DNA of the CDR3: TGTGCCAGCAGCTTTAGCGGGGGGATATACGAGCAGTACTTC. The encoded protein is CASSFSGGIYEQYF.